The rows below give T cell receptor beta chains drawn from one sample of a study of T cells in Graves' hyperthyroidism and ophthalmopathy. Using its own MiXCR run on the multiplex PCR reads, TCRdb lists one record per CDR3 protein. The sample lists roughly 750,000 distinct CDR3 sequences, around 15% occurring once. The specimen was blood. These receptors all come from a young man with Graves' hyperthyroidism. The CDR3 runs from the conserved cysteine through the conserved F or W. A D gene is named only where the DNA matches it firmly. Only some rows state a clone size, as once, few, many or a class for expanded clones.

>NA|TRBV10-3|many|TRBJ1-1
TGTGCCAGCCGGGACGACAACACTGAAGCTTTCTTT
CASRDDNTEAFF
>TRBD2|TRBV29-1|few|TRBJ2-7
TGCAGCGGGGTACTAGCGGGGAGCTCCTACGAGCAGTACTTC
CSGVLAGSSYEQYF
>NA|TRBV12-3/TRBV12-4|few|TRBJ2-7
TGTGCCAGCGGGAGGGGGGCCAAAACTCACGAGCAGTACTTC
CASGRGAKTHEQYF
>TRBD2|TRBV30|few|TRBJ2-3
TGTGCCTGGAGCACCCTAACGACTAGCGGGAGTGCCCCCGACACAGATACGCAGTATTTT
CAWSTLTTSGSAPDTDTQYF
>NA|TRBV19|NA|TRBJ1-2
TGTGCCAGTAGTATCCCGCAAGGGGCAGAAATTTTTTATGGCTACACCTTC
CASSIPQGAEIFYGYTF
>NA|TRBV7-9|few|TRBJ1-2
TGTGCCAGCAGCCCCGCGGGGGTCTATGGCTACACCTTC
CASSPAGVYGYTF
>NA|TRBV11-2|NA|TRBJ1-5
TGTGCCAGCAGCTTGGGCCGGTCCCCCCATTGGGACACCGGGGGGGCAGAACAGCCCCAGCATTTT
CASSLGRSPHWDTGGAEQPQHF
>TRBD2|TRBV5-1|many|TRBJ2-3
TGCGCCAGCAGCTTGGCCCGGGGGGTCCGCACAGATACGCAGTATTTT
CASSLARGVRTDTQYF
>NA|TRBV7-2|NA|TRBJ2-3
TGTGCCAGCAGCCTCGCCCCTGCCCCGGGGCAGTATTTT
CASSLAPAPGQYF
>TRBD1|TRBV24-1|NA|TRBJ2-3
TGTGCCACCAGTGAACCGGGACAGGGGGCATATACGCAGTATTTT
CATSEPGQGAYTQYF
>TRBD1|TRBV27|many|TRBJ2-3
TGTGCCAGCAGTTTGTGGGACAGGTTTACAGATACGCAGTATTTT
CASSLWDRFTDTQYF
>NA|TRBV5-1|NA|TRBJ2-1
TGCGCCAGCAGTCGTGGGGCAGGGACGTACAATGAGCAGTTCTTC
CASSRGAGTYNEQFF
>NA|TRBV5-6|NA|TRBJ2-7
TGTGCCAGCACCTTGGGGGACGGACGGGCCGAGCAGTACTTC
CASTLGDGRAEQYF
>TRBD2|TRBV28|NA|TRBJ2-7
TGTGCCAGCAGTTCGGCTAGCGGGCCGGCCTACGAGCAGTACTTC
CASSSASGPAYEQYF
>TRBD1|TRBV30|few|TRBJ1-5
TGTGCCTGGGGGGACAGGGGCAATCAGCCCCAGCATTTT
CAWGDRGNQPQHF
>TRBD2|TRBV5-5|many|TRBJ2-1
TGTGCCAGCAGCTTGGGACTAGCGTCTTGGGGTGAGCAGTTCTTC
CASSLGLASWGEQFF
>NA|TRBV7-3|few|TRBJ2-5
TGTGCCAGCAGCGCGCGGGTAGGGGAGGCCCAGTACTTC
CASSARVGEAQYF
>TRBD2|TRBV11-3|many|TRBJ2-1
TGTGCAAGCGGGGCGGGAGAACTCGATGAGCAGTTCTTC
CASGAGELDEQFF
>NA|TRBV19|NA|TRBJ2-1
TGTGCCAGTCCACCTCGAAACAGGGATGGCTCCGCAGGCTCCTACAATGAGCAGTTCTTC
CASPPRNRDGSAGSYNEQFF
>NA|TRBV27|few|TRBJ1-5
TGTGCCAGCGGGCAGGACCTGTATGGCAATCAGCCCCAGCATTTT
CASGQDLYGNQPQHF
>NA|TRBV24-1|many|TRBJ2-1
TGTGCCACCAGTGATTTTGGGACTTCCTACAATGAGCAGTTCTTC
CATSDFGTSYNEQFF
>NA|TRBV19|few|TRBJ1-4
TGTGCCAGTAGTGCGGAAACCCCTGGTGAAAAACTGTTTTTT
CASSAETPGEKLFF
>NA|TRBV4-3|once|TRBJ1-2
TGCGCCAGCAGCCCGGACCAGACAGCGAACTATGGCTACACCTTC
CASSPDQTANYGYTF
>NA|TRBV28|many|TRBJ1-1
TGTGCCAGCAGTTTCAACGAGGGTAACGAAGCTTTCTTT
CASSFNEGNEAFF
>NA|TRBV7-9|many|TRBJ2-1
TGTGCCAGCAGCCCCGAGGGGAGTTCCTACAATGAGCAGTTCTTC
CASSPEGSSYNEQFF
>NA|TRBV7-8|NA|TRBJ1-6
TGTGCCAGCAGCCCCCTCGCTGTCAGGGCGGAGAATTCACCCCTCCACTTT
CASSPLAVRAENSPLHF
>NA|TRBV29-1|few|TRBJ2-7
TGCAGCGTTGTAGAAAGGGGGGGCTACGAGCAGTACTTC
CSVVERGGYEQYF
>NA|TRBV24-1|many|TRBJ2-3
TGTGCCACCAGTGATCCGCGGGAACTCTCCCTCGGGGGTACGCAGTATTTT
CATSDPRELSLGGTQYF
>NA|TRBV27|NA|TRBJ1-2
TGTGCCAGCAGTTCCAATTCTGCGACCCTGCGTGGCTACACCTTC
CASSSNSATLRGYTF
>NA|TRBV28|few|TRBJ1-1
TGTGCCAGCAGTTTCCCGAGACAGAAGAGCACTGAAGCTTTCTTT
CASSFPRQKSTEAFF
>NA|TRBV5-6|NA|TRBJ2-1
TGTGCCAGCAGCGACGGGGTAGGGCAAATAGATGAGCAGTTCTTC
CASSDGVGQIDEQFF
>TRBD1|TRBV2|many|TRBJ2-7
TGTGCCAGCAGTGGGGGACAGGGGGTACCCTACGAGCAGTACTTC
CASSGGQGVPYEQYF
>TRBD1|TRBV28|many|TRBJ2-1
TGTGCCAGCAGTTCGACAGGGTATCTGTACAATGAGCAGTTCTTC
CASSSTGYLYNEQFF
>TRBD1|TRBV27|many|TRBJ1-2
TGTGCCAGCAGTTCCCAGACAGGGGACTATGGCTACACCTTC
CASSSQTGDYGYTF
>TRBD1|TRBV6-1|once|TRBJ2-3
TGCGCCAGCAGTCCCGGACAGGGGCGGGGGCCAGATACGCAGTATTTT
CASSPGQGRGPDTQYF
>NA|TRBV5-4|NA|TRBJ2-3
TGTGCCAGCAGCTTGGCGTACACCTCAGGAACACTGGTAGAAGATACGCAGTATTTT
CASSLAYTSGTLVEDTQYF
>NA|TRBV14|NA|TRBJ2-7
TGTGCCAGCAGCTCCACCGGGGAAGTGCAGTACTTC
CASSSTGEVQYF
>NA|TRBV2|NA|TRBJ1-4
TGTGCCAGCAGTGAATCCCCCAGGGAGAATGAAAAACTGTTTTTT
CASSESPRENEKLFF
>TRBD1|TRBV20-1|NA|TRBJ1-5
TGCAGTGCTTTTGACAGGGGGCTCAATCAGCCCCAGCATTTT
CSAFDRGLNQPQHF
>NA|TRBV19|many|TRBJ2-1
TGTGCCAGTAGCCGAGGCCGGGACTACAATGAGCAGTTCTTC
CASSRGRDYNEQFF
>NA|TRBV6-5|NA|TRBJ2-1
TGTGCCAGCAGTTATACCCCTGCGGGAAGGTACAATGAGCAGTTCTTC
CASSYTPAGRYNEQFF
>NA|TRBV20-1|many|TRBJ2-1
TGCAGTGTGGGGGATACCTACAATGAGCAGTTCTTC
CSVGDTYNEQFF
>NA|TRBV6-1|many|TRBJ2-2
TGTGCCAGCAGGGGGGGCACCGGGGAGCTGTTTTTT
CASRGGTGELFF
>NA|TRBV3-1|NA|TRBJ2-3
TGTGCCAGCAGCCCCACTGACTCTCGGACAGATACGCAGTATTTT
CASSPTDSRTDTQYF
>TRBD1|TRBV12-3/TRBV12-4|many|TRBJ1-4
TGTGCCAGCAGTCCCGCCGGGACAGGTCAAGAAAAACTGTTTTTT
CASSPAGTGQEKLFF